This passage covers 23 T cell receptor beta chains from one sample sequenced in a study of cytotoxic CD8 clonotypes in ibrutinib-treated CLL. Sequencing used immunoSEQ multiplex PCR; TCRdb keeps in-frame clones, though not all of them. The sample has some 290,000 clones; about 77% are singletons. This specimen was PBMCs, taken before ibrutinib treatment. Receptors originate from a human donor with chronic lymphocytic leukemia.

The chain carries TRBV4-3 and TRBJ1-1, with unresolved D. The V and J ends lost 1 base and 11 bases respectively, with 17 bases between them. The CDR3 totals 14 residues. Germline V lookup: CDR1 LGHNA, CDR2 YSLEER. The CDR3 nucleotides are TGCGCCAGCAGCCAAGTGGGATGGTCTGGTTGGGCTTTCTTT. Encoded protein: CASSQVGWSGWAFF.

V usage is TRBV27 and J usage is TRBJ2-1; D is perhaps TRBD2 (5 bases). With 2 bases removed from V and 11 bases from J, the gap between germline ends came to 10 bases. The CDR3 has 12 residues. The V gene's germline CDR1 is MNHEY and CDR2 SMNVEV (reference sequence). The CDR3 is CASSLAPSKQFF. The CDR3 DNA reads TGTGCCAGCAGTTTAGCTCCTAGCAAGCAGTTCTTC.

This clone was recorded once. The rearrangement joins TRBV5-5 to TRBJ2-5, with 7 bases fitting TRBD1. The CDR3 covers 14 residues. Losses at the gene ends were 3 bases for V and 5 bases for J; bases not matched to a gene: 7. The germline gives CDR1 SGHKS, CDR2 YYEKEE (reference sequence). The CDR3 spells CASSYPRGLETQYF. The CDR3 region has the DNA TGTGCCAGCAGCTATCCAAGGGGGCTTGAGACCCAGTACTTC.

The rearrangement links TRBV30 to TRBJ2-2; D gene unclear. Germline V gene data show CDR1 as GTSNPN and CDR2 as SVGIG (reference sequence). With 1 base removed from V and 8 bases from J, the gap between germline ends came to 17 bases. The CDR3 is made up of 15 amino acids. CDR3 loop: CAWSAGFGPAGELFF. The CDR3 bases are TGTGCCTGGAGTGCTGGTTTTGGGCCGGCGGGGGAGCTGTTTTTT.

The chain couples TRBV5-1 to TRBJ1-1; D gene ambiguous. Looked up from germline, CDR1 is SGHRS and CDR2 is YFSETQ. The CDR3 spans 13 residues. The ends were cut back, 0 bases at V and 1 base at J, with 4 bases in the middle. In nucleotides, the CDR3 is TGCGCCAGCAGCTTGGACTCGAACACTGAAGCTTTCTTT. This gives the protein CASSLDSNTEAFF.

The rearrangement joins TRBV20-1 to TRBJ2-3; D is perhaps TRBD2 (6 bases). V lost 1 base to trimming and J lost 10 bases, with 9 bases between them. Germline V gene sequence: CDR1 DFQATT, CDR2 SNEGSKA (reference sequence). This CDR3 region has 11 residues. As DNA, the CDR3 is TGCAGTGCTAGAGCCGGGAGCGCGCAGTATTTT. It yields the protein CSARAGSAQYF.

The chain is built from TRBV7-2 and TRBJ1-2; 7 nucleotides line up with TRBD1. Trimming removed 2 bases from V and 4 bases from J; junction bases left unmatched: 10. Germline V gene lookup returns CDR1 SGHTA and CDR2 FQGNSA. This CDR3 region has 16 residues. CDR3 in DNA: TGTGCCAGCAGCTTACCAGGACTGGGACAGACCTATGGCTACACCTTC. Translating gives CASSLPGLGQTYGYTF.

This chain links TRBV4-3 with TRBJ2-7; D gene uncertain. The CDR3 is 15 residues long. V lost 1 base and J lost 2, with 12 bases in between. CDR1 is LGHNA, CDR2 YSLEER, per germline. DNA for the CDR3: TGCGCCAGCAGCCAAGTTTTAGGCGGAGCCTACGAGCAGTACTTC. Translation: CASSQVLGGAYEQYF.

This chain connects TRBV25-1 to TRBJ1-1; weak D call: TRBD1 (6 bases). CDR1 is MGHDK and CDR2 is SYGVNS in the germline V gene. CDR3 length: 14 amino acids. V was cut by 1 base and J by 2 bases, with 8 bases left in between. CDR3 amino acids: CASSEWGRNTEAFF. The CDR3 DNA reads TGTGCCAGCAGTGAATGGGGGCGAAACACTGAAGCTTTCTTT.

The V gene is TRBV7-3, the J gene TRBJ1-1, with D hard to call. V lost 2 bases to trimming and J lost 7 bases, with 14 bases between them. The CDR3 runs 14 residues. CDR1 is SGHTA, CDR2 FQGTGA, per germline. CDR3 DNA: TGTGCCAGCAGCTTAGATAAAGGGTGGAGTGAAGCTTTCTTT. Protein sequence: CASSLDKGWSEAFF.

J is TRBJ2-1 and V is TRBV7-2; 14 bases fit TRBD2. The junction had 10 bases not matched to a gene; V was cut back by 5 bases and J by 10 bases. The germline V gene has CDR1 SGHTA and CDR2 FQGNSA. The CDR3 spans 16 residues. The CDR3 DNA is TGTGCCAGCAGCCCTGCGGGACTAGCGGGAGTTGGGGAGCAGTTCTTC. Encoded protein: CASSPAGLAGVGEQFF.

The V and J genes are TRBV9 and TRBJ1-4; 10 bases are shared with TRBD1. This CDR3 contains 14 residues. V lost 3 bases to trimming and J lost 6 bases; unmatched junction nucleotides: 2. CDR1 is SGDLS, CDR2 YYNGEE, per germline. The CDR3 here is CASSDGTGDEKLFF. In DNA form, the CDR3 reads TGTGCCAGCAGCGACGGGACAGGGGATGAAAAACTGTTTTTT.

This sequence joins TRBV5-1 and TRBJ2-7, with TRBD1 matching over 7 bases. Germline CDR1 is SGHRS and CDR2 is YFSETQ. Germline trimming cut 4 bases from V and 7 bases from J; bases unmatched to any gene: 5. The CDR3 has 12 residues. The CDR3 loop is CASSRQGKEQYF. The CDR3 coding sequence is TGCGCCAGCAGCAGACAGGGAAAGGAGCAGTACTTC. Full variable domain (rest looked up from reference TRBV5-1 and TRBJ2-7): KAGVTQTPRYLIKTRGQQVTLSCSPISGHRSVSWYQQTPGQGLQFLFEYFSETQRNKGNFPGRFSGRQFSNSRSEMNVSTLELGDSALYLCASSRQGKEQYFGPGTRLTVT.

This clone was counted a few times. This chain links TRBV6-5 with TRBJ2-7, with D perhaps matching TRBD2 (5 bases). The germline V and J ends were trimmed by 6 bases and 5 bases, with 8 bases remaining between them. The length of the CDR3 is 11 residues. Germline V gene lookup returns CDR1 MNHEY and CDR2 SVGAGI. The CDR3 protein is CASRRRNEQYF. The CDR3 nucleotides read TGTGCCAGCAGGAGGAGGAACGAGCAGTACTTC.

The J gene is TRBJ2-3, the V gene TRBV7-2; D is possibly TRBD1 or TRBD2 (5 bases each). The CDR3 sequence is 14 residues long. Germline values: CDR1 SGHTA, CDR2 FQGNSA. V dropped 3 bases and J dropped 2 bases, with 9 bases sitting between them. This CDR3 is CASSFFGTTDTQYF. Here the CDR3 DNA reads TGTGCCAGCAGCTTTTTCGGGACCACAGATACGCAGTATTTT.

The J gene is TRBJ2-3, the V gene TRBV2; D call uncertain. Germline V gene sequence: CDR1 SNHLY, CDR2 FYNNEI. The length of the CDR3 is 11 residues. The ends were cut back, 5 bases at V and 6 bases at J, with 6 bases in the middle. The CDR3 DNA is TGTGCCAGCAGTAATGTTGATACGCAGTATTTT. It yields the protein CASSNVDTQYF.

The chain employs TRBV7-2 and TRBJ2-3; TRBD2 matches at 8 bases. Germline V gene data show CDR1 as SGHTA and CDR2 as FQGNSA. The V gene end was trimmed by 1 base and the J gene end by 4 bases; junction bases not matched to a gene: 13. The CDR3 has 18 residues. The CDR3 DNA sequence: TGTGCCAGCAGCTTAGTTGGACTAGCCCTCCGTGTAGCAGATACGCAGTATTTT. Its protein product is CASSLVGLALRVADTQYF.

This clone has a handful of counts. The chain is built from TRBV18 and TRBJ2-1, with 8 positions matching TRBD2. After removal of 8 bases from V and 0 bases from J, the junction contained 6 bases not matched to a gene. The CDR3 extends over 15 amino acids. CDR1 and CDR2 from the germline V gene are KGHSH and LQKENI. The CDR3 nucleotides read TGTGCCAGCGAGACTAGCGCGAGCTCCTACAATGAGCAGTTCTTC. Its protein is CASETSASSYNEQFF.

In its sample, this clone was seen a few times. The CDR3 is CASSPSLGSFNEQFF. CDR3 coding DNA: TGTGCCAGCAGCCCAAGTCTCGGGAGTTTCAATGAGCAGTTCTTC. The chain couples TRBV11-2 to TRBJ2-1; D might be TRBD2 (6 bases). Germline-derived CDR1 and CDR2 are SGHAT and FQNNGV. V was pared by 5 bases and J by 6 bases, with 17 bases between. This CDR3 has 15 amino acids. Full variable domain (rest looked up from reference TRBV11-2 and TRBJ2-1): EAGVAQSPRYKIIEKRQSVAFWCNPISGHATLYWYQQILGQGPKLLIQFQNNGVVDDSQLPKDRFSAERLKGVDSTLKIQPAKLEDSAVYLCASSPSLGSFNEQFFGPGTRLTVL.

This clone came up once. The chain is built from TRBV29-1 and TRBJ2-3, with D possibly matching TRBD2 (6 bases). The CDR3 contains 14 residues. Looked up from germline, CDR1 is SQVTM and CDR2 is ANQGSEA. V was cut by 3 bases and J by 1 base, with 11 bases left in between. This chain's CDR3 is CSVDGGLGTDTQYF. Here the CDR3 DNA reads TGCAGCGTTGACGGGGGACTGGGCACAGATACGCAGTATTTT.

This chain uses TRBV6-4 with TRBJ2-7; maybe TRBD2 (6 bases). Germline V CDR1 and CDR2: MRHNA, SNTAGT. The CDR3 consists of 17 residues. V lost 2 bases to trimming and J lost 2 bases, with 19 bases between them. CDR3 sequence (DNA): TGTGCCAGCAGTGACCATCCCCCTGGGGGGAGGACCTACGAGCAGTACTTC. Amino acid sequence: CASSDHPPGGRTYEQYF.

V is TRBV4-1 and J is TRBJ2-3, with D hard to call. The CDR3 length is 13 residues. Trimming shortened V by 8 bases and J by 0 bases, and 9 bases separated the two germline ends. Germline V lookup: CDR1 MGHRA, CDR2 YSYEKL. CDR3 residues: CASAFSSTDTQYF. CDR3 nucleotides: TGCGCCAGCGCCTTTTCTAGCACAGATACGCAGTATTTT.

The CDR3 region is CASSFRQAYEQYF. The CDR3 DNA reads as TGTGCCAGCAGCTTTAGGCAGGCCTACGAGCAGTACTTC. The chain couples TRBV7-6 to TRBJ2-7, with D unresolved. The CDR3 has 13 residues. The V end lost 3 bases, the J end lost 2 bases, and 8 bases lay between the germline ends. Germline values: CDR1 SGHVS, CDR2 FNYEAQ.